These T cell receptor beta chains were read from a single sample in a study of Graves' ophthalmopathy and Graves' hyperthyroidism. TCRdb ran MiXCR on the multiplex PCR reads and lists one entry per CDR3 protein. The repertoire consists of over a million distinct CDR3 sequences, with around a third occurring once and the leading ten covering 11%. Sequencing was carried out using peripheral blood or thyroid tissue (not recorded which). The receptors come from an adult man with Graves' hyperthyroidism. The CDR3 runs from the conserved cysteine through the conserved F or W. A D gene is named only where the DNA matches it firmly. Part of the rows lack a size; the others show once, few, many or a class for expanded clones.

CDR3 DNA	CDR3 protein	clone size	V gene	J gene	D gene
TGTGCCAGCAGTTACAGACAGTCCTACGAGCAGTACTTC	CASSYRQSYEQYF	many	TRBV6-5	TRBJ2-7	-
TGCAGCGTTCGGACGGGACACGAGACCCAGTACTTC	CSVRTGHETQYF	-	TRBV29-1	TRBJ2-5	-
TGTGCCAGCAGCGCAGTCACCACAGGGAACACTGAAGCTTTCTTT	CASSAVTTGNTEAFF	once	TRBV9	TRBJ1-1	-
TGCAGTGCTAGAGAGACCCTCAGCGGGATAACCGGGGAGCTGTTTTTT	CSARETLSGITGELFF	many	TRBV20-1	TRBJ2-2	TRBD2
TGTGCCAGCCTCAGTGGGGGAGGCAATTCACCCCTCCACTTT	CASLSGGGNSPLHF	many	TRBV6-6	TRBJ1-6	-
TGCAGCGTCCGGGGAAAGACAGGGAACACCGGGGAGCTGTTTTTT	CSVRGKTGNTGELFF	-	TRBV29-1	TRBJ2-2	-
TGTGCCAGCCGTAGAGAGTCTGGGGCCAACGTCCTGACTTTC	CASRRESGANVLTF	many	TRBV6-5	TRBJ2-6	-
TGTGCCAGCAGTGAAGCGGGGGGGGCTGGGGCCAACGTCCTGACTTTC	CASSEAGGAGANVLTF	many	TRBV2	TRBJ2-6	TRBD2
TGTGCCACCGAGGAACCTGGGGCCAACGTCCTGACTTTC	CATEEPGANVLTF	many	TRBV15	TRBJ2-6	-
TGTGCCTCCAGTTCGGGGACAGGAGACGATCAGCCCCAGCATTTT	CASSSGTGDDQPQHF	few	TRBV10-3	TRBJ1-5	TRBD1
TGTGCCAGTAATAGGGCGGGATCCGTGGGGGAGCAGTACTTC	CASNRAGSVGEQYF	few	TRBV12-3/TRBV12-4	TRBJ2-7	-
TGTGCCAGCAGCGTCGGACCGTATAGCAATCAGCCCCAGCATTTT	CASSVGPYSNQPQHF	many	TRBV7-2	TRBJ1-5	-
TGCGCCAGCCGGTCGGGGTTGAACACTGAAGCTTTCTTT	CASRSGLNTEAFF	few	TRBV4-3	TRBJ1-1	-
TGTGCCAGCAGCTCAGCCCCGGAAGAGACCCAGTACTTC	CASSSAPEETQYF	many	TRBV11-2	TRBJ2-5	-
TGCAGTGCTCCGCCGGGACTAGCGGGGGGCAATTGGGAGCTGTTTTTT	CSAPPGLAGGNWELFF	-	TRBV20-1	TRBJ2-2	TRBD2
TGTGCCAGTACCCCGCCGGGGCCCCAGCATTTT	CASTPPGPQHF	-	TRBV19	TRBJ1-5	-
TGCAGCGTTGAAGACGTCCGGGGAGCCCAAGAGACCCAGTACTTC	CSVEDVRGAQETQYF	-	TRBV29-1	TRBJ2-5	-
TGTGCCAGCCTAGTGGGGGAGAGACGTCAGCCCCAGCATTTT	CASLVGERRQPQHF	-	TRBV27	TRBJ1-5	-